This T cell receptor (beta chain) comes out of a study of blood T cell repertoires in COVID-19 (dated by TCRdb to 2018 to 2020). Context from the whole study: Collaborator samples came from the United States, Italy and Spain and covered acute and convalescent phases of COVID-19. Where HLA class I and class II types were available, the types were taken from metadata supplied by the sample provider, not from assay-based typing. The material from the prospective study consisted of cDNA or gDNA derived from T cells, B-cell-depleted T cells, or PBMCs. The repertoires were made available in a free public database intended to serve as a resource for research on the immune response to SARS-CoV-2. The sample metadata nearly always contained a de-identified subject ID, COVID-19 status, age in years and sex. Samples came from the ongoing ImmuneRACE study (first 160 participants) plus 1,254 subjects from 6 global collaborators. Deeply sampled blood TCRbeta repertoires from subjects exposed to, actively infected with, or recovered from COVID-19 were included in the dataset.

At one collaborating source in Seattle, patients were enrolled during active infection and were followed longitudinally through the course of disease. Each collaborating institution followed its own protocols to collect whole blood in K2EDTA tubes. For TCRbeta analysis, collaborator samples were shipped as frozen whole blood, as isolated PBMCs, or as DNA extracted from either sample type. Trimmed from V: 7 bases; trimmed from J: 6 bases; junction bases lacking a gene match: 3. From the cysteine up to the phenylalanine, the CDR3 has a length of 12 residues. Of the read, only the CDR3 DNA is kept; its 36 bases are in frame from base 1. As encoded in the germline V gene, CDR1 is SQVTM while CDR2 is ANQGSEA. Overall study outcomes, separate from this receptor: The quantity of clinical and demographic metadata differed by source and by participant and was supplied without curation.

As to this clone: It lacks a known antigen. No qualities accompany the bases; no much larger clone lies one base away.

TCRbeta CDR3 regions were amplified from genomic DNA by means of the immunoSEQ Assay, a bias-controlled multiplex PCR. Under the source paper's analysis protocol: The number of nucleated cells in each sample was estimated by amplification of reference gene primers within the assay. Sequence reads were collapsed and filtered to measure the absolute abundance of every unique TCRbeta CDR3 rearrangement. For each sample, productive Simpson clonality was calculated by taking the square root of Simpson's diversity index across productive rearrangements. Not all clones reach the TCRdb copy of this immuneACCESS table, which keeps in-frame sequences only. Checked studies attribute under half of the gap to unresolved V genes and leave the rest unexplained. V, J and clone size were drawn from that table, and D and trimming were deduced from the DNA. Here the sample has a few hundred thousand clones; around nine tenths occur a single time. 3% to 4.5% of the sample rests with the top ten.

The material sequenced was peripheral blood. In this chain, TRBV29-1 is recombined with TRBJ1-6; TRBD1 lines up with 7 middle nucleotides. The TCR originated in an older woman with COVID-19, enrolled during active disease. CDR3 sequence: CSARDSNSPLHF. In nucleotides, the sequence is TGCAGCGCCAGGGACAGTAATTCACCCCTCCACTTT.